The next 13 T cell receptor beta chains were all read from a single sample in a study of human T cells and chemical hapten exposure. The time point: patch test 1, 2 weeks after DPC sensitization. The treatment: therapeutic diphenylcyclopropenone sensitization with weekly scalp DPC. Extraction yielded total RNA from whole blood (unfractionated). TCRdb re-called the RACE reads through MiXCR, storing one row per CDR3 protein. The sample lists roughly 48,000 distinct CDR3 sequences, 11% occurring once. The sequenced sample was whole blood, obtained in connection with sensitization to the hapten diphenylcyclopropenone (DPC). The receptor source for this set is a woman between 40 and 50 years old with alopecia areata. Some clones in this sample may be carry-over from other donors' samples.

This clonotype was detected only a few times. The V gene is TRBV29-1, the J gene TRBJ2-2; TRBD1 agrees at 8 bases. After removal of 7 bases from V and 3 bases from J, the junction contained 1 base not matched to a gene. This CDR3 has 12 residues. The germline V gene has CDR1 SQVTM and CDR2 ANQGSEA. The DNA of the CDR3 is TGCAGCGCGGACAGGGACACCGGGGAGCTGTTTTTT. Residues: CSADRDTGELFF.

This clonotype was observed a handful of times. V and J are TRBV10-1 and TRBJ2-5; TRBD1 is a possible D gene (5 bases). Germline assignment: CDR1 WNHNN and CDR2 SYGVQD (reference sequence). The CDR3 spans 13 residues. V dropped 6 bases and J dropped 2 bases, with 10 bases sitting between them. CDR3 sequence reads: CASRDDRQETQYF. Here the CDR3 DNA reads TGCGCCAGCAGAGACGACAGACAAGAGACCCAGTACTTC.

Note on this clonotype: The junction and the germline gene differ at one end; a read error may be behind it. The V and J genes are TRBV29-1 and TRBJ2-3; TRBD2 agrees at 13 bases. The germline CDR1 and CDR2 sequences are SQVTM and ANQGSEA. This CDR3 region has 14 residues. CDR3: CSVRTSGGIHTRYF. CDR3 coding DNA: TGCAGCGTGAGGACTAGCGGGGGCATACATACGCGGTATTTT.

CDR3 protein: CASSWGTENSPLHF. The CDR3 nucleotides are TGTGCCAGCAGCTGGGGGACGGAGAATTCACCCCTCCACTTT. J is TRBJ1-6 and V is TRBV7-2; a possible D gene is TRBD1 (5 bases). Germline V CDR1 and CDR2: SGHTA, FQGNSA. Trimming removed 4 bases from V and 7 bases from J, with 11 bases in between. The CDR3 totals 14 residues.

A note on this clonotype: Just one base apart from a much larger clone, this may be a read error. This sequence joins TRBV7-9 and TRBJ2-5; D is unresolved. The CDR3 has 14 amino acids. Germline values: CDR1 SEHNR, CDR2 FQNEAQ (reference sequence). The CDR3 region has the DNA TGTGTCAGCAGCTACCCTGCTAGGGCGCAGACCCAGTACTTC. This sequence encodes CVSSYPARAQTQYF.

A word on this clonotype: This may arise from a read error, as a much more abundant clone is one base away. This chain uses TRBV5-1 with TRBJ1-5; 8 nucleotides line up with TRBD1. V shed 8 bases and J 6 bases; nucleotides not matched to a gene: 10. Germline V CDR1 and CDR2: SGHRS, YFSETQ. The CDR3 is 14 residues long. CDR3: CASAGGQGGQPQHF. CDR3 nucleotides: TGCGCCAGTGCCGGAGGACAGGGTGGTCAGCCCCAGCATTTT.

This clonotype has only a few counts. The gene calls are TRBV5-6 and TRBJ1-3, with D unclear. The length of the CDR3 is 14 residues. The V end lost 7 bases, the J end lost 0 bases, and 11 bases lay between the germline ends. Looked up from germline, CDR1 is SGHDT and CDR2 is YYEEEE. Here the CDR3 reads CASYLRNSGNTIYF. DNA of the CDR3: TGTGCCAGCTACCTACGGAACTCTGGAAACACCATATATTTT.

This clonotype was detected many times. The CDR3 protein is CASSISGGSDTQYF. The DNA of the CDR3 is TGTGCCAGCAGCATTAGCGGGGGCTCAGATACGCAGTATTTT. V is TRBV11-2 and J is TRBJ2-3, with TRBD2 identical over 9 bases. The CDR3 spans 14 residues. The germline V gene encodes CDR1 SGHAT and CDR2 FQNNGV. V lost 5 bases and J lost 4; bases outside the gene matches: 4. The whole variable domain, filled in from reference TRBV11-2 and TRBJ2-3, reads EAGVAQSPRYKIIEKRQSVAFWCNPISGHATLYWYQQILGQGPKLLIQFQNNGVVDDSQLPKDRFSAERLKGVDSTLKIQPAKLEDSAVYLCASSISGGSDTQYFGPGTRLTVL.

The chain couples TRBV20-1 to TRBJ2-7; no clear D. The V gene's germline CDR1 is DFQATT and CDR2 SNEGSKA (reference sequence). CDR3 size: 13 residues. The V and J ends lost 4 bases and 2 bases respectively, with 12 bases between them. The CDR3 is CSATWTRTYEQYF. The CDR3 DNA reads as TGCAGTGCTACCTGGACCCGAACCTACGAGCAGTACTTC.

This clonotype was counted at least ten times. The J gene is TRBJ2-3, the V gene TRBV4-2, with 12 bases lining up with TRBD2. Germline CDR1 LGHNA, CDR2 YNFKEQ. The CDR3 sequence is 19 residues long. The trim removed 2 bases at V and 0 bases at J, leaving 9 bases unmatched. CDR3 residues: CASSQYNLAGGTSTDTQYF. CDR3 bases: TGTGCCAGCAGCCAATACAATCTAGCGGGAGGGACTAGCACAGATACGCAGTATTTT.

The sample holds a few counts of this clonotype. The V call is TRBV29-1, the J call TRBJ2-5, with D hard to call. Trimming left V 4 bases short and J 0 bases short, with 6 bases between. This CDR3 contains 12 residues. The germline gives CDR1 SQVTM, CDR2 ANQGSEA. The chain's CDR3 is CSVAVNQETQYF. The CDR3 DNA reads as TGCAGCGTTGCCGTAAACCAAGAGACCCAGTACTTC.

This clonotype has a count of ten or more. V gene TRBV18 combines with J gene TRBJ2-5, with no clear D. The CDR3 contains 12 residues. V shed 4 bases and J shed 0 bases, with 3 bases lying between them. The germline gives CDR1 KGHSH, CDR2 LQKENI. The CDR3 is CASSRDQETQYF. Written as DNA, the CDR3 is TGTGCCAGCTCACGCGACCAAGAGACCCAGTACTTC.

This clonotype was recorded a few times. The chain is built from TRBV3-1 and TRBJ1-1, with D unclear. CDR3 length: 14 residues. V was cut by 4 bases and J by 0 bases, with 9 bases left in between. Germline CDR1 is LGHDT and CDR2 is YNNKEL (reference sequence). CDR3 loop: CASSPITMNTEAFF. DNA of the CDR3: TGTGCCAGCAGCCCAATCACCATGAACACTGAAGCTTTCTTT.